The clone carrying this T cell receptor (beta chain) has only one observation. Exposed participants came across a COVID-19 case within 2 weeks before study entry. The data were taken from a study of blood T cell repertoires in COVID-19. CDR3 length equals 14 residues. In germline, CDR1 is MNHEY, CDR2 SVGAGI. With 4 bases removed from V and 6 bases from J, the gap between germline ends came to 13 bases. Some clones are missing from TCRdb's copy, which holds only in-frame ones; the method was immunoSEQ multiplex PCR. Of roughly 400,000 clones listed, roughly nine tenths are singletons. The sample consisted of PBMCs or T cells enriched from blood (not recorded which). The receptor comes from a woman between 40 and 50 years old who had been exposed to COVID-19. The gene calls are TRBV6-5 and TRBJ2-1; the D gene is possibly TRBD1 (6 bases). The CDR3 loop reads CASSSVTGINEQFF. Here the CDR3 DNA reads TGTGCCAGCAGTTCAGTCACAGGGATCAATGAGCAGTTCTTC.